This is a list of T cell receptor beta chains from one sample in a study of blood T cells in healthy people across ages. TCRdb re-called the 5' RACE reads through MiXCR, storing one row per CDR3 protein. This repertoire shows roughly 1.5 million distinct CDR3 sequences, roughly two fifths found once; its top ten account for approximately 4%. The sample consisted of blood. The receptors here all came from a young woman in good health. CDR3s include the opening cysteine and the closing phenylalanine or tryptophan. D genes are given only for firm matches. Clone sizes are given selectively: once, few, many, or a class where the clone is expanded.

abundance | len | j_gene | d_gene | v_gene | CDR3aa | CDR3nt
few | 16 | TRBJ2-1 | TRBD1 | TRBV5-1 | CASSLGDRSSYNEQFF | TGCGCCAGCAGCTTGGGGGACAGGAGCTCCTACAATGAGCAGTTCTTC
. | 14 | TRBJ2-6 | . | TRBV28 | CASSGGSGANVLTF | TGTGCCAGCAGCGGGGGCTCTGGGGCCAACGTCCTGACTTTC
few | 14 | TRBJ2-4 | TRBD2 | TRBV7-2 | CASSSTSGKNIQYF | TGTGCCAGCAGCTCTACTAGCGGAAAAAACATTCAGTACTTC
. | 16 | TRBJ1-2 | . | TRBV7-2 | CASSFADAGRRYGYTF | TGTGCCAGCAGCTTCGCCGACGCAGGGCGTCGCTATGGCTACACCTTC
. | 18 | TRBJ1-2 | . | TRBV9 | CASSAGLGRAPATYGYTF | TGTGCCAGCAGCGCCGGGCTAGGGAGGGCGCCCGCTACCTATGGCTACACCTTC
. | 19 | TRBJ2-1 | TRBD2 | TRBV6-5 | CASSYQSPGGLAGYNEQFF | TGTGCCAGCAGTTACCAATCCCCCGGGGGACTAGCAGGATACAATGAGCAGTTCTTC
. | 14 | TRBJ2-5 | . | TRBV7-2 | CASSLETVKETQYF | TGTGCCAGCAGCTTAGAGACTGTCAAAGAGACCCAGTACTTC
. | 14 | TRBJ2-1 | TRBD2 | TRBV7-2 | CASPSGRASSEQFF | TGTGCCAGTCCGAGCGGGAGGGCGAGCAGTGAGCAGTTCTTC
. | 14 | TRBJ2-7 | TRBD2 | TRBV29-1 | CSVGGLAGLCEQYF | TGCAGCGTTGGGGGACTAGCGGGACTATGCGAGCAGTACTTC
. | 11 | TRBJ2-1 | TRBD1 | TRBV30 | CAWGQGYEQFF | TGTGCCTGGGGACAGGGCTATGAGCAGTTCTTC
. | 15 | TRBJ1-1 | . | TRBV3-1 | CASSQVWAANTEAFF | TGTGCCAGCAGCCAAGTTTGGGCAGCGAACACTGAAGCTTTCTTT
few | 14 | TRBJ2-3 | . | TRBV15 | CATSRQPWTDTQYF | TGTGCCACCAGCAGGCAGCCCTGGACAGATACGCAGTATTTT
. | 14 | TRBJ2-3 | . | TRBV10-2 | CASRAQGSTDTQYF | TGCGCCAGCAGGGCACAGGGAAGCACAGATACGCAGTATTTT
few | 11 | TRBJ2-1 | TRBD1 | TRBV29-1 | CSADRGNEQFF | TGCAGCGCGGACAGGGGCAATGAGCAGTTCTTC
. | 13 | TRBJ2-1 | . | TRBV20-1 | CSARRAAFNEQFF | TGCAGTGCCAGACGAGCGGCATTCAATGAGCAGTTCTTC
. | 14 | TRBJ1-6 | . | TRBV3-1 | CASSQGGDDSPLHF | TGTGCCAGCAGCCAAGGGGGGGACGATTCACCCCTCCACTTT
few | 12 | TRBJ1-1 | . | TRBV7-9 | CASSRGWTEAFF | TGTGCCAGCAGTCGAGGGTGGACTGAAGCTTTCTTT
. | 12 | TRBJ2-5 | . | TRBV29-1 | CSVAVGYNEQYF | TGCAGCGTGGCGGTAGGCTACAATGAGCAGTACTTC
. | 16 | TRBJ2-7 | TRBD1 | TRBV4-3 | CASSQEGTGPIREQYF | TGCGCCAGCAGCCAAGAAGGGACAGGGCCCATACGCGAGCAGTACTTC
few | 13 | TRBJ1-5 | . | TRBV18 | CASSPGGFQPQHF | TGTGCCAGCTCTCCCGGGGGGTTTCAGCCCCAGCATTTT
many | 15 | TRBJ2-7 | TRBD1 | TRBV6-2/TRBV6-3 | CASSYLRDSSYEQYF | TGTGCCAGCAGTTACCTCCGGGACAGTTCCTACGAGCAGTACTTC
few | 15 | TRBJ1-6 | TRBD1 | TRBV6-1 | CASSPREGAHSPLHF | TGTGCCAGCAGCCCCAGAGAGGGGGCTCATTCACCCCTCCACTTT
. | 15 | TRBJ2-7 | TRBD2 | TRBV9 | CASSAAGGAYNEQYF | TGTGCCAGCAGCGCGGCGGGGGGGGCCTACAATGAGCAGTACTTC
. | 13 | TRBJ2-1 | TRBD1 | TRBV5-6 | CASSPQGDGEQFF | TGTGCCAGCAGCCCTCAGGGGGACGGTGAGCAGTTCTTC
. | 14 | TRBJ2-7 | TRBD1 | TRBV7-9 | CASSLGQDVYEQYF | TGTGCCAGCAGCTTGGGACAGGATGTCTACGAGCAGTACTTC
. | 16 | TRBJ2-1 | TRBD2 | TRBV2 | CASSELAEGPYNEQFF | TGTGCCAGCAGTGAGCTAGCGGAAGGTCCCTACAATGAGCAGTTCTTC
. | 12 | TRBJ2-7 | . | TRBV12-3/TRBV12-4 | CASSPTLDEQYF | TGTGCCAGCAGTCCGACTTTGGACGAGCAGTACTTC
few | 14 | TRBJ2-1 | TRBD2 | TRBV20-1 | CSAFERGSYNEQFF | TGCAGTGCTTTCGAGCGGGGGTCCTACAATGAGCAGTTCTTC
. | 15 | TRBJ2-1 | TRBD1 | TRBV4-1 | CASSQSGTGALEQFF | TGCGCCAGCAGCCAGTCCGGGACAGGGGCTCTAGAGCAGTTCTTC
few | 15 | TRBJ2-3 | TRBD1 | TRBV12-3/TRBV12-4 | CASSSRDRPENTQYF | TGTGCCAGCAGTAGCCGGGACAGGCCCGAGAATACGCAGTATTTT
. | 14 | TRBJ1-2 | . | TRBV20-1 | CSASGRGRVNGYTF | TGCAGTGCTAGTGGGAGGGGCAGGGTGAATGGCTACACCTTC
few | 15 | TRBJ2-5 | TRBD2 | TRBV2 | CASTVLAGDGETQYF | TGTGCCAGCACTGTGCTAGCGGGAGACGGGGAGACCCAGTACTTC
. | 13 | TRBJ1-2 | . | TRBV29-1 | CSVEQLTYYGYTF | TGCAGCGTTGAACAGTTGACTTACTATGGCTACACCTTC
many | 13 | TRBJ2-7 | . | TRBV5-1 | CASSLGPLYEQYF | TGCGCCAGCAGCTTAGGACCACTATACGAGCAGTACTTC
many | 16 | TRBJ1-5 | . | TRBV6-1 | CASSELLGTGNQPQHF | TGTGCCAGCAGTGAACTTCTGGGGACGGGGAATCAGCCCCAGCATTTT
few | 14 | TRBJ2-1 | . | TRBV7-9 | CASPSIGEYNEQFF | TGTGCCAGCCCCTCGATCGGAGAGTACAATGAGCAGTTCTTC
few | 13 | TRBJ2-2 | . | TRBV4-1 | CASSHMRTGELFF | TGCGCCAGCAGCCATATGCGGACCGGGGAGCTGTTTTTT
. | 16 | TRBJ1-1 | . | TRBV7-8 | CASSYPYGGLNTEAFF | TGTGCCAGCAGCTACCCATACGGGGGCTTGAACACTGAAGCTTTCTTT
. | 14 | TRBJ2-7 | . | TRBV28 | CASSPRVNPYEQYF | TGTGCCAGCAGCCCCCGGGTTAACCCCTACGAGCAGTACTTC
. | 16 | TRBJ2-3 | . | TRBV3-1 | CASSQDSGGSTDTQYF | TGTGCCAGCAGCCAAGATTCGGGCGGGTCCACAGATACGCAGTATTTT
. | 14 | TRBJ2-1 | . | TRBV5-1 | CASRVSLGYNEQFF | TGCGCCAGCAGGGTCTCATTGGGCTACAATGAGCAGTTCTTC
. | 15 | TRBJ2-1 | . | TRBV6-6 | CASSYAGASYNEQFF | TGTGCCAGCAGTTATGCCGGTGCCTCCTACAATGAGCAGTTCTTC
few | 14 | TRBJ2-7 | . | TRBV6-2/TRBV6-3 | CASRNQRAIYEQYF | TGTGCCAGCAGAAACCAGCGGGCGATCTACGAGCAGTACTTC
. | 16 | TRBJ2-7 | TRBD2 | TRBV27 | CASSLSRLAEHYEQYF | TGTGCCAGCAGTTTATCGAGACTAGCGGAGCACTACGAGCAGTACTTC
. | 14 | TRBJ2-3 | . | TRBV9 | CASSVANSVDTQYF | TGTGCCAGCAGCGTAGCGAATAGCGTGGATACGCAGTATTTT
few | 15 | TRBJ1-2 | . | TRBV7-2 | CASSLVTDGEYGYTF | TGTGCCAGCAGCTTAGTAACGGACGGAGAATATGGCTACACCTTC
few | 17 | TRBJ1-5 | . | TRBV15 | CATSRMAGHVSNQPQHF | TGTGCCACCAGCAGAATGGCGGGACACGTTAGCAATCAGCCCCAGCATTTT
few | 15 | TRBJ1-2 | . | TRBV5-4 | CASSFGSSGVYGYTF | TGTGCCAGCAGCTTCGGTTCTTCGGGGGTCTATGGCTACACCTTC
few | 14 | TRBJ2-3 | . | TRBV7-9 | CASSFSDARDTQYF | TGTGCCAGCAGCTTCTCCGACGCCCGAGATACGCAGTATTTT
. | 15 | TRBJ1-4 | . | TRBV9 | CASSLGGGTTEKLFF | TGTGCCAGCAGCCTAGGCGGGGGGACTACGGAAAAACTGTTTTTT
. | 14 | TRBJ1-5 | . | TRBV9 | CASSVGHSNQPQHF | TGTGCCAGCAGCGTCGGGCATAGCAATCAGCCCCAGCATTTT
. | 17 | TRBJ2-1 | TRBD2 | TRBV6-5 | CASSYLVASGGYNEQFF | TGTGCCAGCAGTTACCTCGTTGCTAGCGGGGGGTACAATGAGCAGTTCTTC
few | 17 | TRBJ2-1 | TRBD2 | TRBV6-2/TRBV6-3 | CASTRLAGVFPYNEQFF | TGTGCCAGTACGCGGCTAGCGGGAGTATTTCCCTACAATGAGCAGTTCTTC
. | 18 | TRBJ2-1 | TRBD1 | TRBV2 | CASSDISWGQGAYNEQFF | TGTGCCAGCAGTGATATTTCGTGGGGACAGGGGGCCTACAATGAGCAGTTCTTC
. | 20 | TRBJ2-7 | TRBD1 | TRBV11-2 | CASSLVLGTGAKKLTYEQYF | TGTGCCAGCAGCTTAGTTCTAGGGACAGGGGCCAAGAAACTCACCTACGAGCAGTACTTC
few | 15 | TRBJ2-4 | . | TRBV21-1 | CASSNGVGTPREQYF | TGTGCCAGCAGCAATGGCGTCGGGACGCCTAGGGAGCAGTACTTC
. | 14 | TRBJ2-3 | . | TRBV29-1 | CSVRGPGSADTQYF | TGCAGCGTCCGCGGGCCGGGAAGCGCAGATACGCAGTATTTT